The rows below give T cell receptor beta chains drawn from one sample of a study of post-analysis software for immune sequencing data. TCRdb ran MiXCR on the PCR reads and lists one entry per CDR3 protein. The data contain hundreds of thousands of distinct CDR3 sequences, 25% to 30% of them seen just once; the ten biggest clones take up around 0.55%. Sequences were obtained from blood. The receptors were sampled from a girl aged 5 to 17 with multiple sclerosis. Each CDR3 is given without its conserved first and last residue. A D gene is named only where the DNA matches it firmly.

v_gene | d_gene | CDR3aa
TRBV15 | . | ATSRDWQGWGYEQF
TRBV28 | . | ASSDSRGGNYNEQF
TRBV29-1 | . | SVLVGTEAF
TRBV7-9 | TRBD1 | ASSSDGQGSSYEQY
TRBV7-9 | TRBD1 | ASSLAGQLYEQY
TRBV6-1 | TRBD2 | ASRGGNYEQY
TRBV29-1 | TRBD1 | SVEKGTGSTEAF
TRBV2 | . | ASLHYRDTDTQY
TRBV5-1 | TRBD1 | ASSFGTGALETQY
TRBV12-3/TRBV12-4 | . | ASSLMSTGRNSPLH
TRBV10-3 | . | AISNKAGYEQY
TRBV29-1 | . | STPIGTAGEQY
TRBV20-1 | . | SAISDPYEQY
TRBV24-1 | . | ATSARGMLTDTQY
TRBV6-2/TRBV6-3 | . | ASSQTDTYNEQF
TRBV20-1 | . | SAGGRRGADTQY
TRBV7-2 | . | ASSPQEVRGYT
TRBV20-1 | . | SAIGRGETQY
TRBV7-2 | . | ASSIPSYEQY
TRBV29-1 | . | SVEVVYQETQY
TRBV20-1 | TRBD2 | SATGTSDPYNEQF
TRBV2 | TRBD2 | ASRWTSGFEQF
TRBV7-9 | . | ASSFGGVTEAF
TRBV29-1 | . | SGGQNQETQY